This T cell receptor beta chain was observed in a study of blood T cell repertoires in COVID-19. Germline V gene lookup returns CDR1 SQVTM and CDR2 ANQGSEA. Trimming cost V 8 bases and J 5 bases, with 22 bases left between them. The CDR3 runs 15 residues. Data came from immunoSEQ multiplex PCR; TCRdb stores just in-frame clones and leaves some out. There are over 300,000 clones in the sample; roughly 90% occur only once, and over 1% lies in the top ten. The sequence derives from a man aged 40-49 years with acute or convalescent COVID-19. J is TRBJ2-1 and V is TRBV29-1, with D possibly being TRBD1 (7 bases). Input material: peripheral blood. CDR3 sequence: CSSPEEGAMDNEQFF. DNA of the CDR3: TGCAGCAGCCCGGAGGAGGGGGCGATGGACAATGAGCAGTTCTTC.